The clone carrying this TCR beta chain has just a few counts. No antigen is known for it. CDR3 length: 15 amino acids. Trimming pared 5 bases from V and 4 bases from J, leaving 14 bases between. Looked up from germline, CDR1 is LNHNV and CDR2 is YYDKDF (reference sequence). This entry is derived from a study of regulatory T cells in long-lasting Graves disease. The study's findings and limits: Since the sample size was small, accuracy may have been reduced. TRBV28, TRBJ1-2 and TRBJ2-5 were favored in persistent disease.

Relying on iRepertoire HTBI primers and Arm-PCR of CDR3 regions, the team built TCR beta libraries. TCRdb called the multiplex PCR reads again in MiXCR, with one record for every CDR3 protein. This sample yields about 660,000 distinct CDR3 sequences, of which about 32% are seen a single time; around 42% belongs to the top ten. Time point denoted: persistent/refractory GD, antithyroid drugs over 5 years with positive TRAb. With RNA extracted from PBMCs as input, the TCR library was made. The rearrangement uses TRBV15 and TRBJ2-2, with a possible D match to TRBD1 (5 bases). The TCR comes from a female donor with Graves disease. Material: peripheral blood mononuclear cells (PBMCs), obtained when the disease was refractory, from a patient treated with antithyroid drugs. The CDR3 sequence: CATSGFRAGTGELFF. The CDR3 DNA is TGTGCCACCAGCGGGTTCAGGGCCGGCACCGGGGAGCTGTTTTTT.